The text below deals with one T cell receptor (beta chain). Antigen unknown. The entry originates in a study of post-analysis software for immune sequencing data. Study background: The disease courses spanned relapsing-remitting, secondary progressive and progressive-relapsing forms of multiple sclerosis. General study points: Five or six TRBV segments were more frequent in patients than controls; TRBV5-6, TRBV5-1 and TRBV20-1 belonged to this group. F measure clustering grouped samples strongly by preparation batch. Those with multiple sclerosis, the patient group, showed significantly lower normalized Chao1 diversity than controls.

Unique molecular identifiers featured in each of the TCR beta cDNA libraries. T cells numbering roughly 0.95 to 10 million gave rise to around 500,000 cDNA molecules. TCRdb independently ran MiXCR on the PCR reads; one entry per CDR3 protein. This sample has roughly 800,000 distinct CDR3 sequences, with about 27% found just once. CDR3 length: 12 amino acids. CDR1 and CDR2 (germline): SEHNR, FQNEAQ (reference sequence). The V gene lost 4 bases and the J gene lost 8 bases, with 9 bases spanning the gap. This sequence was found in a girl aged 10 to 17 with multiple sclerosis. The chain links TRBV7-9 to TRBJ2-1; D call uncertain. What was sequenced was blood. In nucleotides, the CDR3 is TGTGCCAGCAGCTCCTACCTGGATGAGCAGTTCTTC. This encodes CASSSYLDEQFF.